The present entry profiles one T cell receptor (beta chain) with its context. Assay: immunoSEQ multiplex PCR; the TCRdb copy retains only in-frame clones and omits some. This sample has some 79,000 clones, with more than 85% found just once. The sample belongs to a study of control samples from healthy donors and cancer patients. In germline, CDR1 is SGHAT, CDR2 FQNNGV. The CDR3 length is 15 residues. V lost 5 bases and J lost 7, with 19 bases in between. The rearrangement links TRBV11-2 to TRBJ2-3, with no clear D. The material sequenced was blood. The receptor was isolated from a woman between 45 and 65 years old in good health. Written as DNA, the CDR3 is TGTGCCAGCAGCCCCCTACGGCAGAGACGATATACGCAGTATTTT. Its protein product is CASSPLRQRRYTQYF.